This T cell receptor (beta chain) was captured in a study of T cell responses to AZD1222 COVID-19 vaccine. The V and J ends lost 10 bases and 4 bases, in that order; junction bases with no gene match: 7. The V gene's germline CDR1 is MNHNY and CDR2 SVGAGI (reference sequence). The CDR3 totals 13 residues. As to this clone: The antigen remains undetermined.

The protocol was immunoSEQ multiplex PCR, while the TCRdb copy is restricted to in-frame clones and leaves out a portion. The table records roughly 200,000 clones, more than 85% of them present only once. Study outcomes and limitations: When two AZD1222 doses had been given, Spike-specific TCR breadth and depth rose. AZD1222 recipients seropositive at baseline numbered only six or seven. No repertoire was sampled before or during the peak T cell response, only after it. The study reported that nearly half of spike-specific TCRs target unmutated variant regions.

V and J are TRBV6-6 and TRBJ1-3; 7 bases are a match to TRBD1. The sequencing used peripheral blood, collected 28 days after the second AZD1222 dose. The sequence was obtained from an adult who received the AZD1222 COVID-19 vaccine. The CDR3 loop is CATNRDSGNTIYF. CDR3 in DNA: TGTGCCACCAACCGGGACAGCGGAAACACCATATATTTT.